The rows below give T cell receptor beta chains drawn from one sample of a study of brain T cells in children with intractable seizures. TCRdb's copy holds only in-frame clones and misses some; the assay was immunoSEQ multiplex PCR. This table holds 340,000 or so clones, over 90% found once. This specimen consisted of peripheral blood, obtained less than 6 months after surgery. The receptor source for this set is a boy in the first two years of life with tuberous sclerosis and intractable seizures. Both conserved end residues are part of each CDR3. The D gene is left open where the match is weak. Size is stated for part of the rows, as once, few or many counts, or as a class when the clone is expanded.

cdr3_nt: TGTGCCAGCAGTCCCCCATCCGGGACAGGAGAGACCCAGTACTTC
cdr3_aa: CASSPPSGTGETQYF
d_call: TRBD1
j_call: TRBJ2-5
v_call: TRBV27
clone_size: once

cdr3_nt: TGCGCCAGCAGCCAACTTCAGGGAATTACCTACGAGCAGTACTTC
cdr3_aa: CASSQLQGITYEQYF
d_call: .
j_call: TRBJ2-7
v_call: TRBV4-1
clone_size: .

cdr3_nt: TGTGCCAGCAGAGATGGGGGGGGCGATAACTATGGCTACACCTTC
cdr3_aa: CASRDGGGDNYGYTF
d_call: .
j_call: TRBJ1-2
v_call: TRBV6-5
clone_size: .

cdr3_nt: TGTGCCAGCAGCCCCGTCTACAGTTACAATGAGCAGTTCTTC
cdr3_aa: CASSPVYSYNEQFF
d_call: .
j_call: TRBJ2-1
v_call: TRBV11-2
clone_size: .

cdr3_nt: TGTGCCACTAGCCCCACTACTAGCGGGGACACAGATACGCAGTATTTT
cdr3_aa: CATSPTTSGDTDTQYF
d_call: TRBD2
j_call: TRBJ2-3
v_call: TRBV19
clone_size: .

cdr3_nt: TGTGCCAGCAGCTTAGCGCTAATCGGGAACTCCTACAATGAGCAGTTCTTC
cdr3_aa: CASSLALIGNSYNEQFF
d_call: .
j_call: TRBJ2-1
v_call: TRBV7-8
clone_size: once

cdr3_nt: TGTGCCAGTAGAGTATGGACAGGGAACACCGGGGAGCTGTTTTTT
cdr3_aa: CASRVWTGNTGELFF
d_call: TRBD1
j_call: TRBJ2-2
v_call: TRBV19
clone_size: .

cdr3_nt: TGTGCCTGGAGAGCCGGGCCCGAAGCTTTCTTT
cdr3_aa: CAWRAGPEAFF
d_call: .
j_call: TRBJ1-1
v_call: TRBV30
clone_size: once

cdr3_nt: TGTGCCAGCAGACTGGGACAGGGGGTGACCGAAGCTTTCTTT
cdr3_aa: CASRLGQGVTEAFF
d_call: TRBD1
j_call: TRBJ1-1
v_call: TRBV7-9
clone_size: once

cdr3_nt: TGTGCCAGCTCACCGACAGGGGACTATGGCTACACCTTC
cdr3_aa: CASSPTGDYGYTF
d_call: TRBD1
j_call: TRBJ1-2
v_call: TRBV18
clone_size: .

cdr3_nt: TGTGCCAGCAGCTTATTAGGGGGGAGTCCCTACGAGCAGTACTTC
cdr3_aa: CASSLLGGSPYEQYF
d_call: .
j_call: TRBJ2-7
v_call: TRBV7-3
clone_size: .

cdr3_nt: TGTGCCAGCAGCTTAGGACTAGCGGGAGCGAATGAGCAGTACTTC
cdr3_aa: CASSLGLAGANEQYF
d_call: TRBD2
j_call: TRBJ2-7
v_call: TRBV7-9
clone_size: .

cdr3_nt: TGTGCCAGCAGCCTTAACTCCGGGGACACTGAAGCTTTCTTT
cdr3_aa: CASSLNSGDTEAFF
d_call: .
j_call: TRBJ1-1
v_call: TRBV7-3
clone_size: .

cdr3_nt: TGCAGCGTTCATGACAGTCTCTCCGAAGCTTTCTTT
cdr3_aa: CSVHDSLSEAFF
d_call: .
j_call: TRBJ1-1
v_call: TRBV29-1
clone_size: .

cdr3_nt: TGCGCCAGCAGCTTGGGGACCTTGAACACTGAAGCTTTCTTT
cdr3_aa: CASSLGTLNTEAFF
d_call: .
j_call: TRBJ1-1
v_call: TRBV5-1
clone_size: .

cdr3_nt: TGTGCCAGCTCACCACGGGACGGCCACACTGAAGCTTTCTTT
cdr3_aa: CASSPRDGHTEAFF
d_call: .
j_call: TRBJ1-1
v_call: TRBV18
clone_size: .

cdr3_nt: TGTGCCAGCAGCAAACCGGGACTTAGCTCCTACGAGCAGTACTTC
cdr3_aa: CASSKPGLSSYEQYF
d_call: .
j_call: TRBJ2-7
v_call: TRBV6-5
clone_size: .

cdr3_nt: TGTGCCAGCAGTTGGACTAGCGGGAGTCCAGAAGATACGCAGTATTTT
cdr3_aa: CASSWTSGSPEDTQYF
d_call: TRBD2
j_call: TRBJ2-3
v_call: TRBV6-2/TRBV6-3
clone_size: .

cdr3_nt: TGTGCCAGCAGCGTAGTAGGGCTTTCTGAAGCTTTCTTT
cdr3_aa: CASSVVGLSEAFF
d_call: .
j_call: TRBJ1-1
v_call: TRBV9
clone_size: .

cdr3_nt: TGCGCCAGCAGCTTCGGGACAGGAGACTCTGGGGCCAACGTCCTGACTTTC
cdr3_aa: CASSFGTGDSGANVLTF
d_call: TRBD1
j_call: TRBJ2-6
v_call: TRBV5-1
clone_size: .

cdr3_nt: TGTGCCAGCCAAGAGAGGGAAAGGGCGTCCTATGGCTACACCTTC
cdr3_aa: CASQERERASYGYTF
d_call: .
j_call: TRBJ1-2
v_call: TRBV6-5
clone_size: .

cdr3_nt: TGTGCCAGCAGCTTAGTCGGCGGGCTTACCTACGAGCAGTACTTC
cdr3_aa: CASSLVGGLTYEQYF
d_call: .
j_call: TRBJ2-7
v_call: TRBV11-2
clone_size: .

cdr3_nt: TGTGCCTGGGGGGTCCGATATGGCTACACCTTC
cdr3_aa: CAWGVRYGYTF
d_call: .
j_call: TRBJ1-2
v_call: TRBV30
clone_size: .

cdr3_nt: TGCAGCGTTATGTACAGGGGAGTGACGAATGAGCAGTTCTTC
cdr3_aa: CSVMYRGVTNEQFF
d_call: TRBD1
j_call: TRBJ2-1
v_call: TRBV29-1
clone_size: .

cdr3_nt: TGTGCCACCAGGGAGGCCGCCACAAACCAAGAGACCCAGTACTTC
cdr3_aa: CATREAATNQETQYF
d_call: .
j_call: TRBJ2-5
v_call: TRBV7-8
clone_size: .

cdr3_nt: TGTGCCAGCAGCCCCGCCGGGTACAATGAGCAGTTCTTC
cdr3_aa: CASSPAGYNEQFF
d_call: .
j_call: TRBJ2-1
v_call: TRBV7-6
clone_size: .

cdr3_nt: TGCAGTGCTAGTGGGAATGGCTACACCTTC
cdr3_aa: CSASGNGYTF
d_call: .
j_call: TRBJ1-2
v_call: TRBV20-1
clone_size: .

cdr3_nt: TGTACCAGCAGTCTTGGCAGCCAAGAGACCCAGTACTTC
cdr3_aa: CTSSLGSQETQYF
d_call: .
j_call: TRBJ2-5
v_call: TRBV28
clone_size: .

cdr3_nt: TGTGCCAGCAGTTTAAGGAGGGAGTGGGACGAGCAGTACTTC
cdr3_aa: CASSLRREWDEQYF
d_call: .
j_call: TRBJ2-7
v_call: TRBV28
clone_size: .

cdr3_nt: TGTGCCAGTAGTATAGTCCCCTGGGACGGGGAGCTGTTTTTT
cdr3_aa: CASSIVPWDGELFF
d_call: .
j_call: TRBJ2-2
v_call: TRBV19
clone_size: .

cdr3_nt: TGTGCCAGCAGCCCCGGGACTAGGGGAGCTGGTGAGCAGTTCTTC
cdr3_aa: CASSPGTRGAGEQFF
d_call: TRBD2
j_call: TRBJ2-1
v_call: TRBV7-6
clone_size: once

cdr3_nt: TGTGCCAGCAGCTGGGCGGGGTCCTACGAGCAGTACTTC
cdr3_aa: CASSWAGSYEQYF
d_call: .
j_call: TRBJ2-7
v_call: TRBV11-3
clone_size: .

cdr3_nt: TGTGCCAGCTTCCCTCGGGGGGGGAATGAGCAGTTCTTC
cdr3_aa: CASFPRGGNEQFF
d_call: TRBD2
j_call: TRBJ2-1
v_call: TRBV6-5
clone_size: .

cdr3_nt: TGTGCCAGCAGACGGGACCGAGATAGCACAGATACGCAGTATTTT
cdr3_aa: CASRRDRDSTDTQYF
d_call: .
j_call: TRBJ2-3
v_call: TRBV7-8
clone_size: .

cdr3_nt: TGTGCCAGCAGCGTCTCTCTCCCCTGGGGGTGGAACACTGAAGCTTTCTTT
cdr3_aa: CASSVSLPWGWNTEAFF
d_call: .
j_call: TRBJ1-1
v_call: TRBV9
clone_size: .

cdr3_nt: TGCAGCGTTGACCCGGGACATCAGGGAGAGACCCAGTACTTC
cdr3_aa: CSVDPGHQGETQYF
d_call: .
j_call: TRBJ2-5
v_call: TRBV29-1
clone_size: once

cdr3_nt: TGTGCCAGCAGCTTAGCCGGACAGGGGGCGAACACCGGGGAGCTGTTTTTT
cdr3_aa: CASSLAGQGANTGELFF
d_call: TRBD1
j_call: TRBJ2-2
v_call: TRBV7-8
clone_size: .

cdr3_nt: TGTGCCAGCAGCCCTAGGACACTCACCCATGGAGAGACCCAGTACTTC
cdr3_aa: CASSPRTLTHGETQYF
d_call: .
j_call: TRBJ2-5
v_call: TRBV6-6
clone_size: .

cdr3_nt: TGTGCCAGTAGTATAGGGACAGGGATGTACGAGCAGTACTTC
cdr3_aa: CASSIGTGMYEQYF
d_call: TRBD1
j_call: TRBJ2-7
v_call: TRBV19
clone_size: .

cdr3_nt: TGTGCCAGCAGGCTGGGGGCCTCTCCAGATACGCAGTATTTT
cdr3_aa: CASRLGASPDTQYF
d_call: .
j_call: TRBJ2-3
v_call: TRBV6-6
clone_size: .

cdr3_nt: TGTGCCAGCAGCCCCCGACTAGCGGGGACCTACGAGCAGTACTTC
cdr3_aa: CASSPRLAGTYEQYF
d_call: TRBD2
j_call: TRBJ2-7
v_call: TRBV7-9
clone_size: .

cdr3_nt: TGTGCCAGCAGCTTAGGATTGGCAGGGAACTATGGCTACACCTTC
cdr3_aa: CASSLGLAGNYGYTF
d_call: .
j_call: TRBJ1-2
v_call: TRBV7-8
clone_size: .

cdr3_nt: TGTGCCAGCAGTTACTTGGCCGGGCGGAACACCGGGGAGCTGTTTTTT
cdr3_aa: CASSYLAGRNTGELFF
d_call: .
j_call: TRBJ2-2
v_call: TRBV6-5
clone_size: .

cdr3_nt: TGTGCCAGCAGCCTCCAGGGGGTAACTAATGAAAAACTGTTTTTT
cdr3_aa: CASSLQGVTNEKLFF
d_call: TRBD1
j_call: TRBJ1-4
v_call: TRBV3-1/TRBV3-2
clone_size: .

cdr3_nt: TGTGCCAGCAGCTTCGGCAAATCCTACGAGCAGTACTTC
cdr3_aa: CASSFGKSYEQYF
d_call: .
j_call: TRBJ2-7
v_call: TRBV11-3
clone_size: .

cdr3_nt: TGCGCCAGCAGCCAACTCCCCGGGCAGGCTGGCTATGGCTACACCTTC
cdr3_aa: CASSQLPGQAGYGYTF
d_call: .
j_call: TRBJ1-2
v_call: TRBV4-1
clone_size: .

cdr3_nt: TGTGCCAGCAGCCTTTGGGGGCCGCTTGGGACAAAGAACACTGAAGCTTTCTTT
cdr3_aa: CASSLWGPLGTKNTEAFF
d_call: .
j_call: TRBJ1-1
v_call: TRBV5-6
clone_size: .